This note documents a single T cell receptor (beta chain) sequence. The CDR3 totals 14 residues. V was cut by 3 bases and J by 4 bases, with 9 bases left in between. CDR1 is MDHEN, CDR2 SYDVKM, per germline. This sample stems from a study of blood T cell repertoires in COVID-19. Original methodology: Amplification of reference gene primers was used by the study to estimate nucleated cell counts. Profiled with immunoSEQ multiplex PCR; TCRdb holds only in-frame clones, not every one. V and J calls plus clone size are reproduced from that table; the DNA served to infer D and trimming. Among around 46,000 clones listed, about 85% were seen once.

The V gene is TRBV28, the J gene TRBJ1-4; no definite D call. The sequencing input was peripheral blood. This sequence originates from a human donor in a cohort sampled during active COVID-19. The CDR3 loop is CASSLGSRNEKLFF. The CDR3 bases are TGTGCCAGCAGTTTGGGCAGCCGTAATGAAAAACTGTTTTTT.